This TCR beta chain was documented in a study of cytomegalovirus exposure and HLA in healthy donors. Regarding this clone: Its cognate antigen is unknown.

Researchers ran the PCR with 60 Vbeta and 13 Jbeta primers. Original analysis: In a later analysis, of about 80 million unique beta chains, around 9.9 million appeared in at least two donors. The method was immunoSEQ multiplex PCR; TCRdb's version includes in-frame clones alone and lacks a portion of them. The V and J calls and clone size come from that table; D and trimming were worked out from the DNA. The table lists fewer than 100,000 clones. Donors had nominal health at sampling but likely had unrecorded immune exposures. The length of the CDR3 is 16 residues. Germline V gene lookup returns CDR1 SEHNR and CDR2 FQNEAQ (reference sequence). Trimming cost V 2 bases and J 5 bases, with 13 bases left between them. Study results and limitations: An analysis was carried out later, and it reportedly showed fewer N-insertions in an Asian-associated ancestry cluster than the approximately 710-donor mean. A later analysis by the authors found several of the most significant clusters apparently linked to common viral pathogens.

The sequence was obtained from an older woman in good health and CMV-seronegative. Material: PBMCs. The chain employs TRBV7-9 and TRBJ1-6; a possible D gene is TRBD1 (6 bases). The CDR3 is CASSLSETGHNSPLHF. The CDR3 DNA is TGTGCCAGCAGCTTATCCGAGACAGGCCATAATTCACCCCTCCACTTT. Combining the CDR3 with reference TRBV7-9 and TRBJ1-6 gives the whole variable domain DTGVSQNPRHKITKRGQNVTFRCDPISEHNRLYWYRQTLGQGPEFLTYFQNEAQLEKSRLLSDRFSAERPKGSFSTLEIQRTEQGDSAMYLCASSLSETGHNSPLHFGNGTRLTVT.